Listed here are 19 T cell receptor beta chains from one sample, sequenced in a study of cytomegalovirus exposure and HLA in healthy donors. Primers included in the PCR were 60 Vbeta and 13 Jbeta primers. Sequenced by immunoSEQ multiplex PCR; TCRdb stores in-frame clones only, minus some. The data show 150,000 to 200,000 clones, roughly 80% seen once. The sequenced sample consisted of PBMCs. These receptors originate from a young woman in good health and CMV-seronegative.

This sequence joins TRBV27 and TRBJ1-5, with D maybe TRBD1 (5 bases). Trimming took 2 bases from V and 4 from J, leaving 6 bases between them. Germline lookup yields CDR1 MNHEY and CDR2 SMNVEV (reference sequence). This CDR3 has 13 amino acids. In DNA form, the CDR3 reads TGTGCCAGCAGTTTAAAGGGGAATCAGCCCCAGCATTTT. Translation: CASSLKGNQPQHF.

This sequence joins TRBV6-1 and TRBJ2-5, with D maybe TRBD1 (5 bases). The J call may be faulty, since TRBJ2-7 better matches the DNA end. CDR3 length equals 11 residues. The germline V gene has CDR1 MNHNS and CDR2 SASEGT. The CDR3 region is CATLQGNEQYF. CDR3 in DNA: TGTGCCACCCTGCAGGGAAACGAGCAGTACTTC.

The gene calls are TRBV6-5 and TRBJ2-1; 9 bases are a match to TRBD2. The CDR3 runs 15 residues. With 4 bases clipped from V and 1 base from J, the junction kept 2 bases outside the gene matches. The germline CDR1 and CDR2 sequences are MNHEY and SVGAGI. The CDR3 reads CASSFSGRSYNEQFF. As DNA, the CDR3 is TGTGCCAGCAGTTTTAGCGGGAGATCCTACAATGAGCAGTTCTTC.

This sequence joins TRBV19 and TRBJ1-1; 7 nucleotides line up with TRBD1. The ends lost 5 bases at V and 1 base at J; junction bases unmatched: 7. Germline assignment: CDR1 LNHDA and CDR2 SQIVND (reference sequence). The CDR3 totals 15 residues. The CDR3 here is CASSPRQGKNTEAFF. The DNA of the CDR3 is TGTGCCAGTAGTCCAAGACAGGGCAAGAACACTGAAGCTTTCTTT.

The chain recombines TRBV11-1 with TRBJ2-5; D gene uncertain. The CDR3 is 11 amino acids. The germline gives CDR1 SGHAT, CDR2 FQDESV (reference sequence). V was pared by 3 bases and J by 3 bases, with 2 bases between. DNA of the CDR3: TGTGCCAGCAGCTTCAAAGAGACCCAGTACTTC. Amino acids: CASSFKETQYF.

The V and J genes are TRBV2 and TRBJ2-5, with a tentative D call TRBD2 (5 bases). CDR3 length equals 14 residues. CDR1 and CDR2 from the germline V gene are SNHLY and FYNNEI. Trimming left V 5 bases short and J 2 bases short, with 12 bases between. The CDR3 loop is CASSHTGEQETQYF. The CDR3 bases are TGTGCCAGCAGTCACACCGGGGAACAAGAGACCCAGTACTTC.

The chain joins TRBV7-8 to TRBJ2-7; TRBD2 might be the D (5 bases). V gave up 5 bases and J gave up 2 bases, with 16 bases separating them. Germline lookup yields CDR1 SGHVS and CDR2 FQNEAQ. This CDR3 has 15 residues. CDR3 DNA sequence: TGTGCCAGCAGCCAAACTCCTAGCCTGACCTACGAGCAGTACTTC. Protein product: CASSQTPSLTYEQYF.

The J gene is TRBJ2-7, the V gene TRBV9, with TRBD2 identical over 7 bases. With V trimmed by 4 bases and J by 2 bases, 9 bases remained unmatched. The CDR3 runs to 15 residues. Per the germline V gene, CDR1 is SGDLS and CDR2 is YYNGEE. The CDR3 nucleotides are TGTGCCAGCAGCCCCCGGGACTACACAACCTACGAGCAGTACTTC. Its translation is CASSPRDYTTYEQYF.

The chain joins TRBV4-2 to TRBJ2-1; 11 nucleotides match TRBD2. Per the germline V gene, CDR1 is LGHNA and CDR2 is YNFKEQ. The CDR3 totals 16 residues. V lost 0 bases and J lost 3; bases outside the gene matches: 1. The CDR3 here is CASSQDGTSGYNEQFF. The CDR3 DNA reads TGTGCCAGCAGCCAAGATGGGACTAGCGGCTACAATGAGCAGTTCTTC.

This chain connects TRBV28 to TRBJ2-3, with 9 bases identical to TRBD2. The CDR3 contains 16 residues. The V segment lost 6 bases and the J segment 7 bases; nucleotides outside the gene matches: 14. Germline V gene lookup returns CDR1 MDHEN and CDR2 SYDVKM. CDR3 region: CASSTGPASGTHTQYF. The CDR3 DNA reads TGTGCCAGCAGCACCGGACCGGCTAGCGGGACCCATACGCAGTATTTT.

The chain has TRBV19 and TRBJ1-2; D gene uncertain. The germline V and J ends were trimmed by 6 bases and 4 bases, with 12 bases remaining between them. This CDR3 region has 13 residues. Germline V gives CDR1 LNHDA, CDR2 SQIVND (reference sequence). The DNA for the CDR3 is TGTGCCAGTAGCTTGAGCCTAGGCTATGGCTACACCTTC. Encoded protein: CASSLSLGYGYTF.

The chain combines TRBV28 with TRBJ1-2; 9 nucleotides agree with TRBD1. Germline V CDR1 and CDR2: MDHEN, SYDVKM. The CDR3 spans 18 residues. Trimming cost V 7 bases and J 5 bases; bases outside gene matches: 20. CDR3 protein: CASKEGWNRGRVRYGYTF. CDR3 nucleotides: TGTGCCAGCAAAGAAGGGTGGAACAGGGGGCGCGTTAGGTATGGCTACACCTTC.

The CDR3 sequence is CASSGGQGGFSIEQFF. CDR3 bases: TGTGCCAGCAGTGGCGGCCAGGGAGGTTTTAGTATTGAGCAGTTCTTC. The chain has TRBV2 and TRBJ2-1; weak D call: TRBD2 (6 bases). V lost 4 bases, J lost 9 bases, and 22 bases lay in between. The CDR3 is made up of 16 amino acids. Per germline, CDR1 SNHLY and CDR2 FYNNEI.

This clone appeared once. The V call is TRBV6-5, the J call TRBJ1-3; TRBD1 agrees at 7 bases. Per the germline V gene, CDR1 is MNHEY and CDR2 is SVGAGI. This CDR3 spans 16 amino acids. Trimming took 0 bases from V and 4 from J; bases not matched to a gene: 6. The CDR3 nucleotides read TGTGCCAGCAGTTACTCGACAGGGCGGCCGGGAAACACCATATATTTT. This encodes CASSYSTGRPGNTIYF.

The V and J genes are TRBV28 and TRBJ1-5; possibly TRBD1 for D (6 bases). Germline V gene lookup returns CDR1 MDHEN and CDR2 SYDVKM. This CDR3 region has 15 residues. Trimming took 3 bases from V and 3 from J, leaving 12 bases between them. CDR3 loop: CASSFPDRPNQPQHF. Written as DNA, the CDR3 is TGTGCCAGCAGTTTCCCAGACAGGCCCAATCAGCCCCAGCATTTT.

V is TRBV2 and J is TRBJ2-2; 7 positions agree with TRBD1. V shed 3 bases and J 5 bases; nucleotides not matched to a gene: 3. The V gene's germline CDR1 is SNHLY and CDR2 FYNNEI. The CDR3 runs to 14 residues. The CDR3 loop reads CASSEFRGTGELFF. CDR3 sequence (DNA): TGTGCCAGCAGTGAGTTCAGGGGGACCGGGGAGCTGTTTTTT.

The chain is built from TRBV25-1 and TRBJ1-6; no firm D call. Trimming removed 3 bases from V and 7 bases from J, with 13 bases in between. This CDR3 comprises 15 residues. Germline V gives CDR1 MGHDK, CDR2 SYGVNS. DNA of the CDR3: TGTGCCAGCAGTGACCGGCGGGGAGGGAATTCACCCCTCCACTTT. It codes for CASSDRRGGNSPLHF.

The rearrangement uses TRBV13 and TRBJ2-1; 9 nucleotides line up with TRBD2. V lost 8 bases to trimming and J lost 5 bases; unmatched junction nucleotides: 10. CDR1 and CDR2 from the germline V gene are PRHDT and FYEKMQ (reference sequence). The CDR3 runs to 15 residues. The CDR3 sequence is CASSGGLAFNNEQFF. The CDR3 DNA reads as TGTGCCAGCTCGGGGGGACTAGCTTTCAACAATGAGCAGTTCTTC.

The chain is built from TRBV6-1 and TRBJ1-4; D might be TRBD1 (6 bases). This CDR3 is 15 amino acids long. V lost 6 bases and J 3 bases, leaving 14 bases between the germline ends. The germline CDR1 and CDR2 sequences are MNHNS and SASEGT. Here the CDR3 reads CASRARGSPNEKLFF. The CDR3 nucleotides are TGTGCCAGCAGGGCAAGGGGGAGCCCTAATGAAAAACTGTTTTTT.